This record concerns one TCR beta chain sequence. The entry originates in a study of blood T cell repertoires in COVID-19. Study background: Samples representing acute and convalescent COVID-19 were sourced from the United States, Italy and Spain. Sample material is recorded as cDNA or gDNA derived from T cells, B-cell-depleted T cells, or PBMCs.

Original handling: For nucleated cells, counts were estimated from reference gene primer amplification. Sequenced by immunoSEQ multiplex PCR; TCRdb stores in-frame clones only, minus some. Clone size and the V and J calls come from that table; the DNA yielded D and trimming. Among under 200,000 clones listed, 79% were seen once. Germline V lookup: CDR1 SGHRS, CDR2 YFSETQ. After removal of 4 bases from V and 2 bases from J, the junction contained 6 bases not matched to a gene. This CDR3 comprises 15 residues. Seattle patients were enrolled while actively infected and followed longitudinally. The chain joins TRBV5-1 to TRBJ1-5, with TRBD1 identical over 7 bases. The source of this sequence is a woman aged 55-75 years with COVID-19, enrolled during active disease. Sequenced input: peripheral blood. CDR3 in amino acids: CASSATGEGNQPQHF. The CDR3 DNA reads TGCGCCAGCAGCGCAACAGGGGAAGGCAATCAGCCCCAGCATTTT.